The source of this T cell receptor beta chain is a study of technical replicates of blood from a handful of donors. The V gene end was trimmed by 5 bases and the J gene end by 6 bases; junction bases not matched to a gene: 9. The V gene's germline CDR1 is MNHNS and CDR2 SASEGT. The CDR3 runs to 15 residues. Repertoires were generated with immunoSEQ multiplex PCR, while TCRdb's copy carries only in-frame clones and drops some. The sample lists more than 90,000 clones, roughly 95% occurring once. This sequence was found in a human donor in good health. Source material: T cells isolated from PBMCs. The chain recombines TRBV6-1 with TRBJ2-3, with TRBD2 identical over 9 bases. The CDR3 coding sequence is TGTGCCAGCAGTCTAGCGGGAAGTTTTTTGGATACGCAGTATTTT. Translated: CASSLAGSFLDTQYF.